These 11 T cell receptor beta chains were sequenced from one sample in a study of T cell responses to AZD1222 COVID-19 vaccine. The assay was immunoSEQ multiplex PCR, and TCRdb's table has in-frame clones only and misses some. The table lists about 180,000 clones, around 90% of them singletons, with approximately 0.49% in the top ten. This specimen consisted of peripheral blood, obtained on day 0 of AZD1222 vaccination. The receptors stem from an adult in good health.

V and J are TRBV27 and TRBJ1-5; D gene ambiguous. The CDR3 has 14 amino acids. Germline CDR1 reads MNHEY; CDR2 reads SMNVEV (reference sequence). V was clipped by 2 bases and J by 1 base, with 6 bases between them. In DNA, the CDR3 is TGTGCCAGCAGTTTAACAGTCAGCAATCAGCCCCAGCATTTT. As protein: CASSLTVSNQPQHF.

The chain couples TRBV9 to TRBJ1-3; 10 positions match TRBD1. CDR1 and CDR2 from the germline V gene are SGDLS and YYNGEE. Unmatched junction bases numbered 4, after V lost 0 bases and J lost 4 bases. This CDR3 has 16 residues. The CDR3, as DNA: TGTGCCAGCAGCGTAGGACAGGGGGCTTCCGGAAACACCATATATTTT. It translates to CASSVGQGASGNTIYF. Together with reference TRBV9 and TRBJ1-3, the CDR3 gives the full variable domain: DSGVTQTPKHLITATGQRVTLRCSPRSGDLSVYWYQQSLDQGLQFLIQYYNGEERAKGNILERFSAQQFPDLHSELNLSSLELGDSALYFCASSVGQGASGNTIYFGEGSWLTVV.

This clone was seen a single time. The chain couples TRBV7-9 to TRBJ2-1; D unclear. Germline assignment: CDR1 SEHNR and CDR2 FQNEAQ (reference sequence). V dropped 5 bases and J dropped 5 bases, with 19 bases sitting between them. CDR3 length: 16 amino acids. The CDR3 here is CASSDSGRTFHNEQFF. The DNA for the CDR3 is TGTGCCAGCAGCGATAGTGGCCGGACGTTCCACAATGAGCAGTTCTTC.

The chain uses TRBV30 and TRBJ2-2, with 9 nucleotides matching TRBD1. V was pared by 0 bases and J by 6 bases, with 17 bases of the junction left unmatched. The CDR3 consists of 19 residues. CDR1 and CDR2 (germline): GTSNPN, SVGIG (reference sequence). CDR3 DNA: TGTGCCTGGAGTGTACGGGACAGGGTGTCGTCGGGTCCGGCCGGGGAGCTGTTTTTT. Encoded protein: CAWSVRDRVSSGPAGELFF.

This clone was recorded only once. This rearrangement joins TRBV10-3 to TRBJ2-1; 10 nucleotides line up with TRBD2. The germline CDR1 and CDR2 sequences are ENHRY and SYGVKD. This CDR3 region has 15 residues. The V and J ends lost 4 bases and 3 bases, in that order; junction bases with no gene match: 3. CDR3 sequence (DNA): TGTGCCATCAGTGGGTTAGCGGGAGGCTACAATGAGCAGTTCTTC. Translated, it gives CAISGLAGGYNEQFF.

J is TRBJ2-7 and V is TRBV7-9; tentative D call: TRBD1 (5 bases). Trimming cost V 5 bases and J 1 base, with 15 bases left between them. This CDR3 has 15 amino acids. The germline V gene has CDR1 SEHNR and CDR2 FQNEAQ (reference sequence). CDR3 bases: TGTGCCAGCAGCGTGACAGACAAGTCTTCCTACGAGCAGTACTTC. Translated, it gives CASSVTDKSSYEQYF.

This clone occurred once. The CDR3 DNA reads TGTGCCAGCAGCTTAGGTCCTCGGGGAAACGGGGCCAACGTCCTGACTTTC. Protein product: CASSLGPRGNGANVLTF. V usage is TRBV7-2 and J usage is TRBJ2-6, with a weak D call TRBD2 (5 bases). CDR3 length: 17 amino acids. Germline loops: CDR1 SGHTA, CDR2 FQGNSA. Trimming took 1 base from V and 4 from J, leaving 14 bases between them.

The chain combines TRBV5-1 with TRBJ2-3, with 13 bases that match TRBD2. The germline V gene encodes CDR1 SGHRS and CDR2 YFSETQ. This CDR3 is built from 19 residues. The J segment lost 4 bases and the V segment lost 4 bases, leaving 15 bases of the junction unmatched. CDR3 DNA sequence: TGCGCCAGCAGCATCCGCAGACTAGCGGGGGGCCTCGAGGCAGATACGCAGTATTTT. Its protein is CASSIRRLAGGLEADTQYF.

The rearrangement uses TRBV6-5 and TRBJ1-1; D is unresolved. Trimming cost V 2 bases and J 4 bases, with 8 bases left between them. The V gene's germline CDR1 is MNHEY and CDR2 SVGAGI. This CDR3 is built from 13 residues. The CDR3 nucleotides read TGTGCCAGCAGTTACCTTGAGGGCACTGAAGCTTTCTTT. Encoded protein: CASSYLEGTEAFF.

CDR3 amino acids: CASSLGPTDTQYF. The CDR3 coding sequence is TGTGCCAGCAGCCTCGGACCCACAGATACGCAGTATTTT. The chain links TRBV9 to TRBJ2-3; no clear D. The V gene lost 4 bases and the J gene lost 2 bases, with 8 bases spanning the gap. The CDR3 has 13 residues. Germline-derived CDR1 and CDR2 are SGDLS and YYNGEE.

The chain couples TRBV5-6 to TRBJ2-7; no clear D gene. Trimming removed 1 base at V and 0 bases at J, with 14 bases between. Germline assignment: CDR1 SGHDT and CDR2 YYEEEE. The CDR3 contains 16 residues. In DNA, the CDR3 is TGTGCCAGCAGCTTGCCCGGGCGCCTAAGCTCCTACGAGCAGTACTTC. Translating gives CASSLPGRLSSYEQYF.